Following are 22 T cell receptor beta chains from one sample sequenced in a study of tumor and adjacent non-tumor tissue in lung cancer. A modified ARM-PCR protocol with three rounds of nested PCR amplified TCRbeta. A single record per CDR3 protein comes from TCRdb applying MiXCR to the multiplex PCR reads. The table lists approximately 65,000 distinct CDR3 sequences, 50% to 60% of them singletons. This sample's RNA came from whole unsorted tissue. Input material: lung tumor tissue. The origin of the receptors is a man in his fifties with non-small cell lung cancer.

To note about this clonotype: An end of the junction does not agree with germline; a read error may underlie this. This sequence joins TRBV11-2 and TRBJ1-6; D is perhaps TRBD1 (6 bases). The CDR3 covers 16 residues. In germline, CDR1 is SGHAT, CDR2 FQNNGV. The CDR3 bases are TGTGCCAGCAATTTCTCGGGACACAACTATAATTCACCCCACCACTTT. It translates to CASNFSGHNYNSPHHF.

This clonotype was found once. This is likely a read error, given that the CDR3 carries no conserved phenylalanine or tryptophan at its end. V and J are TRBV19 and TRBJ2-1, with D maybe TRBD1 (6 bases). The CDR3 covers 14 residues. The germline V gene encodes CDR1 LNHDA and CDR2 SQIVND (reference sequence). Trimming left V 8 bases short and J 7 bases short, with 18 bases between. The CDR3 coding sequence is TGTGCCAGTTCCGTAAGGGGGACCGAGAATGAGCAGTTCTAC. This sequence encodes CASSVRGTENEQFY.

The chain recombines TRBV21-1 with TRBJ2-7; TRBD1 is taken as the D call from the table, unchecked against the DNA. TRBV21-1 is tagged as a pseudogene. This CDR3 contains 15 residues. The CDR3 loop is CTSSKERGRGYEQYF. The CDR3 DNA reads TGTACCAGCAGCAAAGAGAGGGGGAGAGGTTACGAGCAGTACTTC.

This clonotype has ten or more counts. This chain uses TRBV29-1 with TRBJ2-3; D uncertain. CDR1 is SQVTM and CDR2 is ANQGSEA in the germline V gene. The CDR3 totals 10 residues. The V end was cut by 4 bases, the J end by 6 bases, with 5 bases between. The CDR3 spells CSVASDTQYF. The CDR3 coding sequence is TGCAGCGTTGCTTCCGATACGCAGTATTTT.

As concerns this clonotype: Sequence at one end of the junction differs from germline and may be a read error. This CDR3 is CVSISRPNTEAFF. CDR3 sequence (DNA): TGTGTCAGCATCTCAAGACCGAACACTGAAGCTTTCTTT. The rearrangement links TRBV11-1 to TRBJ1-1, with D unresolved. Germline loops: CDR1 SGHAT, CDR2 FQDESV (reference sequence). The CDR3 loop spans 13 amino acids.

This clonotype showed up just once. This may be a read error, as it is one base from a much larger clone. This rearrangement joins TRBV6-1 to TRBJ1-2; D is perhaps TRBD1 (5 bases). Germline V CDR1 and CDR2: MNHNS, SASEGT. V dropped 8 bases and J dropped 1 base, with 17 bases sitting between them. CDR3 size: 15 residues. The CDR3 DNA sequence: TGTGCCAGCTCACGGAAGGGGAAGGGTAACTATGGCTACACCTTC. Its translation: CASSRKGKGNYGYTF.

This clonotype was counted at least ten times. The chain links TRBV6-1 to TRBJ2-2; the D is unclear. The CDR3 length is 15 residues. V was trimmed by 6 bases and J by 2 bases, leaving 13 bases between them. Germline assignment: CDR1 MNHNS and CDR2 SASEGT. The CDR3 loop is CASRPIRLNTGELFF. CDR3 coding DNA: TGTGCCAGCAGGCCAATTCGGCTTAACACCGGGGAGCTGTTTTTT.

Regarding this clonotype: The conserved closing phenylalanine or tryptophan is absent in this CDR3, likely reflecting a read error. V usage is TRBV11-2 and J usage is TRBJ2-4; D is undetermined. This CDR3 has 14 amino acids. Germline values: CDR1 SGHAT, CDR2 FQNNGV. The CDR3 sequence is CVSNSILAKNIQYL. The CDR3 DNA reads TGTGTCAGCAACTCGATCCTAGCCAAAAACATTCAGTACCTC.

Turning to this clonotype: One junction end does not reproduce the germline sequence, and a read error may be involved. The V gene is TRBV11-3, the J gene TRBJ2-1, with D possibly TRBD1 on 6 matching bases. The germline CDR1 and CDR2 sequences are SGHNT and YENEEA. The CDR3 loop spans 15 amino acids. CDR3: CANSFGPEGGNEQFF. In nucleotides, the CDR3 is TGTGCCAACAGCTTCGGACCTGAAGGGGGCAATGAGCAGTTCTTC.

This clonotype came up once. This may arise from a read error, as a much more abundant clone is one base away. This chain connects TRBV6-6 to TRBJ1-2; tentative D call: TRBD1 (6 bases). V was cut by 2 bases and J by 1 base, with 17 bases left in between. Germline CDR1 is MNHNY and CDR2 is SVGAGI (reference sequence). CDR3 size: 17 residues. The CDR3 DNA follows: TGTGCCAGCAGTTACCTCCCGGGCCTACAGGGTAACTATGGCTACACCTTC. Translation gives CASSYLPGLQGNYGYTF.

This clonotype was detected ten times or more. This chain uses TRBV4-1 with TRBJ2-2; D perhaps matches TRBD2 (6 bases). The V end lost 8 bases, the J end lost 6 bases, and 10 bases lay between the germline ends. The germline V gene has CDR1 MGHRA and CDR2 YSYEKL. The CDR3 contains 12 residues. In nucleotides, the CDR3 is TGCGCCAGCCGGGGGAGCGCCGGGGAGCTGTTTTTT. Its translation: CASRGSAGELFF.

About this clonotype itself: A read error may be the cause here, since a much bigger clone is one base away. V is TRBV5-4 and J is TRBJ2-3; 8 bases are a match to TRBD1. In germline, CDR1 is SGHNT, CDR2 YYREEE (reference sequence). CDR3 length equals 16 residues. The CDR3 reads CASSPRGQERTDMQYF. The CDR3 bases are TGTGCCAGCAGCCCAAGGGGACAGGAAAGGACAGATATGCAGTATTTT.

The chain joins TRBV5-1 to TRBJ1-1; D may be TRBD1 (5 bases). This CDR3 comprises 17 residues. Trimming stripped 0 bases from V and 6 bases from J, with 21 bases between. CDR1 SGHRS and CDR2 YFSETQ come from the germline V gene. CDR3: CASSLEVRVPSNAEAFF. In nucleotides, the CDR3 is TGCGCCAGCAGCTTGGAGGTCAGGGTCCCGAGTAACGCTGAAGCTTTCTTT.

On this clonotype itself: Mismatch with germline at one junction end may stem from a read error. This sequence joins TRBV6-2 or TRBV6-3 and TRBJ1-1; 9 positions match TRBD1. The germline V gene has CDR1 MNHEY and CDR2 SVGEGT. The length of the CDR3 is 12 residues. The CDR3 spells CVSRTGGTEVFF. CDR3 DNA: TGTGTCAGTAGAACAGGGGGCACTGAAGTTTTCTTT.

The V gene is TRBV29-1, the J gene TRBJ2-1; no clear D. The length of the CDR3 is 14 residues. CDR1 SQVTM and CDR2 ANQGSEA come from the germline V gene. Trimming shortened V by 7 bases and J by 0 bases, and 13 bases separated the two germline ends. In DNA, the CDR3 is TGCAGCGCTGCTCGACTGAACTCCTACAATGAGCAGTTCTTC. This sequence encodes CSAARLNSYNEQFF.

In the case of this clonotype: A much more abundant neighbour one base away suggests this may be a read error. The chain combines TRBV12-3 or TRBV12-4 with TRBJ2-1, with TRBD2 as a possible D gene (5 bases). The CDR3 runs to 11 residues. DNA for the CDR3: TGTGCCAGCAGTTCGGGGAATGAGCTGTTCTTC. Amino acids: CASSSGNELFF.

As for this clonotype: Mismatch with germline at one junction end may stem from a read error. V and J are TRBV11-1 and TRBJ2-2; possibly TRBD1 or TRBD2 for D (5 bases each). CDR3 length equals 13 residues. The germline gives CDR1 SGHAT, CDR2 FQDESV (reference sequence). CDR3 protein: CASSRGPVGELLF. In nucleotides, the CDR3 is TGTGCCAGTAGCCGGGGTCCAGTAGGGGAGCTGCTTTTT. The whole variable domain, filled in from reference TRBV11-1 and TRBJ2-2, reads EAEVAQSPRYKITEKSQAVAFWCDPISGHATLYWYRQILGQGPELLVQFQDESVVDDSQLPKDRFSAERLKGVDSTLKIQPAELGDSAMYLCASSRGPVGELLFGEGSRLTVL.

The chain links TRBV29-1 to TRBJ1-2; 8 nucleotides agree with TRBD1. The CDR3 is 13 amino acids. The J segment lost 10 bases and the V segment lost 4 bases, leaving 11 bases of the junction unmatched. Germline V gene data show CDR1 as SQVTM and CDR2 as ANQGSEA. In DNA, the CDR3 is TGCAGCGTTGGTAGACAGGGGCTTAAAGTCTACACCTTC. This gives the protein CSVGRQGLKVYTF.

A note on this clonotype: This CDR3 is missing its conserved last phenylalanine or tryptophan, likely due to a read error. The chain combines TRBV10-3 with TRBJ2-7, with a weak D call TRBD2 (6 bases). CDR1 is ENHRY and CDR2 is SYGVKD in the germline V gene. The CDR3 extends over 13 amino acids. Trimming stripped 7 bases from V and 1 base from J, with 11 bases between. CDR3: CAITGTGSYEQYL. In nucleotides, the CDR3 is TGTGCCATCACCGGGACTGGATCCTACGAGCAGTACCTC.

A word on this clonotype: One junction end disagrees with the germline gene, perhaps due to a read error. The chain recombines TRBV10-3 with TRBJ2-7, with 8 bases that match TRBD1. The CDR3 has 14 residues. CDR1 ENHRY and CDR2 SYGVKD come from the germline V gene. The CDR3 coding sequence is TGTGCCATCAATGAGGGGACAGGAACCTACGAGCAGTATTTC. The encoded protein is CAINEGTGTYEQYF.

This chain links TRBV5-8 with TRBJ2-3; D possibly corresponds to TRBD2 (6 bases). The ends were cut back, 4 bases at V and 0 bases at J, with 15 bases in the middle. Germline V gene lookup returns CDR1 SGHTS and CDR2 YDEGEE. The CDR3 sequence is 16 residues long. DNA of the CDR3: TGTGCCAGCAGCCCTTTAGGGCGGGAAAGCACAGATACGCAGTATTTT. This sequence encodes CASSPLGRESTDTQYF.

Regarding this clonotype: One end of the junction is discordant with germline, which a read error may explain. The rearrangement joins TRBV7-8 to TRBJ2-7; D may be TRBD2 (6 bases). CDR1 and CDR2 from the germline V gene are SGHVS and FQNEAQ. The length of the CDR3 is 15 residues. CDR3 in amino acids: CASSFPSELSYEQYF. Here the CDR3 DNA reads TGTGCTAGCAGCTTTCCTAGCGAACTCTCCTACGAGCAGTACTTC.